A selection of T cell receptor beta chains follows, all from one sample in a study of blood T cell repertoires in COVID-19. Clones were read by immunoSEQ multiplex PCR, and TCRdb kept only the in-frame ones, dropping some. The sample has about 190,000 clones; 70% to 90% are singletons. The sequencing input was peripheral blood. These receptors all come from a woman in her thirties or forties who had recovered from COVID-19. Both conserved end residues are part of each CDR3. The order of the fields is V gene, clone size, D gene, J gene, CDR3 protein, CDR3 DNA. A D gene is named only where the DNA matches it firmly. Some rows mark clone size as missing; the rest say once, few, many or name a class of expanded clone.

TRBV5-8	NA	TRBD1	TRBJ1-6	CASSFSGQGSPLHF	TGTGCCAGCAGCTTTTCGGGACAGGGTTCACCCCTCCACTTT
TRBV27	NA	TRBD1	TRBJ1-1	CASREDRAPMNTEAFF	TGTGCCAGCAGAGAAGACAGGGCCCCCATGAACACTGAAGCTTTCTTT
TRBV5-1	NA	TRBD1	TRBJ2-7	CASSPTGANYEQYF	TGCGCCAGCAGCCCAACAGGGGCGAACTACGAGCAGTACTTC
TRBV6-5	NA	NA	TRBJ2-7	CASSYSYGDYEQYF	TGTGCCAGCAGTTACTCGTACGGGGACTACGAGCAGTACTTC
TRBV27	NA	NA	TRBJ2-5	CASGIAGGQETQYF	TGTGCCAGCGGCATCGCAGGGGGGCAAGAGACCCAGTACTTC
TRBV6-1	NA	TRBD1	TRBJ1-5	CASSVGTGADLNQPQHF	TGTGCCAGCAGTGTTGGGACAGGGGCCGACCTCAATCAGCCCCAGCATTTT
TRBV5-5	once	TRBD1	TRBJ2-7	CASSPDRGRPPYEQYF	TGTGCCAGCAGCCCGGACAGGGGGAGGCCCCCCTACGAGCAGTACTTC
TRBV6-5	NA	NA	TRBJ2-1	CASSYSWELGEQFF	TGTGCCAGCAGTTACTCGTGGGAGCTAGGGGAGCAGTTCTTC
TRBV6-5	NA	NA	TRBJ1-2	CASSLTRLLGYTF	TGTGCCAGCAGTCTCACGAGACTCCTTGGCTACACCTTC
TRBV7-2	NA	NA	TRBJ2-2	CASSEQHTGELFF	TGTGCCAGCAGCGAACAGCATACCGGGGAGCTGTTTTTT
TRBV6-2/TRBV6-3	NA	NA	TRBJ2-3	CASSYSPRELDTQYF	TGTGCCAGCAGTTACTCGCCTCGGGAGTTGGATACGCAGTATTTT
TRBV19	once	TRBD1	TRBJ1-2	CASSGGRTGRYGYTF	TGTGCCAGTAGTGGAGGGAGGACAGGGCGGTATGGCTACACCTTC
TRBV6-5	few	TRBD1	TRBJ1-2	CASSYSGTGVVNTF	TGTGCCAGCAGTTACTCCGGGACAGGGGTGGTGAACACCTTC
TRBV3-1/TRBV3-2	few	TRBD2	TRBJ2-2	CASRPRVAGDTGELFF	TGTGCCAGCAGACCCCGAGTAGCGGGAGACACCGGGGAGCTGTTTTTT
TRBV7-9	NA	TRBD2	TRBJ2-1	CASSFGLADYNEQFF	TGTGCCAGCAGCTTCGGACTAGCGGATTACAATGAGCAGTTCTTC
TRBV13	NA	NA	TRBJ2-3	CASSSTGTDTQYF	TGTGCCAGCAGCTCGACAGGCACAGATACGCAGTATTTT
TRBV3-1/TRBV3-2	NA	TRBD1	TRBJ1-1	CASSQDRGATEAFF	TGTGCCAGCAGCCAAGACAGGGGGGCCACTGAAGCTTTCTTT
TRBV15	once	TRBD1	TRBJ1-1	CATSPGQGARDSTEAFF	TGTGCCACCAGCCCCGGACAGGGGGCTCGGGACAGCACTGAAGCTTTCTTT
TRBV7-3	NA	NA	TRBJ2-5	CASSLAVGRETQYF	TGTGCCAGCAGCTTAGCGGTGGGTAGAGAGACCCAGTACTTC
TRBV18	NA	TRBD1	TRBJ2-1	CASSPTSGQGAYEQFF	TGTGCCAGCTCACCCACGTCGGGACAGGGGGCTTATGAGCAGTTCTTC
TRBV2	NA	NA	TRBJ1-1	CASSEGPLGWTEAFF	TGTGCCAGCAGTGAAGGGCCCCTAGGTTGGACTGAAGCTTTCTTT
TRBV11-1	NA	NA	TRBJ1-2	CASKNQGTDYGYTF	TGTGCCAGCAAGAACCAGGGGACGGACTATGGCTACACCTTC
TRBV30	NA	NA	TRBJ1-5	CAWNRDNQPQHF	TGTGCCTGGAACAGGGACAATCAGCCCCAGCATTTT
TRBV5-6	NA	TRBD1	TRBJ1-2	CASSSPSGQGGYGYTF	TGTGCCAGCAGCTCCCCGTCGGGGCAGGGGGGTTATGGCTACACCTTC
TRBV5-5	NA	NA	TRBJ2-2	CASSLAGTGELFF	TGTGCCAGCAGCTTGGCCGGCACCGGGGAGCTGTTTTTT
TRBV6-6	NA	NA	TRBJ1-1	CATTAAGGAEAFF	TGTGCCACGACCGCGGCTGGGGGCGCTGAAGCTTTCTTT